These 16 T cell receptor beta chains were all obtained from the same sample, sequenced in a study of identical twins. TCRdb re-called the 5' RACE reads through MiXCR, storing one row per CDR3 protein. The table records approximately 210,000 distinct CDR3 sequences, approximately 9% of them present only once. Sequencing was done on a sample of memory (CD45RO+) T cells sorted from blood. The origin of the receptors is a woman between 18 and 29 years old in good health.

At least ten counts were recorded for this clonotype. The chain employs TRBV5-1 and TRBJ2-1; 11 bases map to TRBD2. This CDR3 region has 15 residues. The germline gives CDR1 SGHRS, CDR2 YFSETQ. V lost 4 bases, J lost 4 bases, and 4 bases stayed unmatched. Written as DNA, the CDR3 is TGCGCCAGCAGCGATACTAGCGGGAGTTACAATGAGCAGTTCTTC. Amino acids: CASSDTSGSYNEQFF.

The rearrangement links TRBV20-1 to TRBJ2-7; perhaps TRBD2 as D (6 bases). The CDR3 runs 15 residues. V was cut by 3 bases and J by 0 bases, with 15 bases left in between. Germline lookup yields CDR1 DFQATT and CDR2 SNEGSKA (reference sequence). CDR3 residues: CSASVPGGSSYEQYF. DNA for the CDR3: TGCAGTGCTAGTGTTCCCGGGGGAAGCTCCTACGAGCAGTACTTC.

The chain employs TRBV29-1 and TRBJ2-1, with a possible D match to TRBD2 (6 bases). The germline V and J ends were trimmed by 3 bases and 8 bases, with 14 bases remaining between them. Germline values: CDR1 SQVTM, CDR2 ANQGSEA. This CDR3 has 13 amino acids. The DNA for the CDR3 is TGCAGCGTTGACGGGGGTCGGGTCTATGAGCAGTTCTTC. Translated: CSVDGGRVYEQFF.

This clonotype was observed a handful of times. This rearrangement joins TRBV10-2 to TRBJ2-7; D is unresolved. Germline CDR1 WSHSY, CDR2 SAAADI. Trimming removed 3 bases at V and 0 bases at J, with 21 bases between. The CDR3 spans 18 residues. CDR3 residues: CASSDPTLVTWSSYEQYF. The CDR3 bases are TGCGCCAGCAGTGACCCTACTCTCGTGACTTGGAGCTCCTACGAGCAGTACTTC.

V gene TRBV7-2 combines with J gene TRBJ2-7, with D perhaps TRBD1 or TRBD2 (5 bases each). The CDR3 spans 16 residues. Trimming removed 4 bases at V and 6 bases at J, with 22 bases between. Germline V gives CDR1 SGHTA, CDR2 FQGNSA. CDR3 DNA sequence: TGTGCCAGCAGCTCACAGGCGTATCCAGGGAGCCGCGAGCAGTACTTC. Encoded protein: CASSSQAYPGSREQYF.

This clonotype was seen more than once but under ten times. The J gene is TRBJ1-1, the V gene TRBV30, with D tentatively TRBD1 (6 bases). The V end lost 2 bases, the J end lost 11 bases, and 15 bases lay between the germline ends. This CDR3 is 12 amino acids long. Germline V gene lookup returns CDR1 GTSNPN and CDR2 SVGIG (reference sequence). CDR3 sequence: CAWSLVGTRAFF. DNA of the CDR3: TGTGCCTGGAGTCTCGTCGGGACAAGGGCTTTCTTT. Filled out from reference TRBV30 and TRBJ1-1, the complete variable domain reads SQTIHQWPATLVQPVGSPLSLECTVEGTSNPNLYWYRQAAGRGLQLLFYSVGIGQISSEVPQNLSASRPQDRQFILSSKKLLLSDSGFYLCAWSLVGTRAFFGQGTRLTVV.

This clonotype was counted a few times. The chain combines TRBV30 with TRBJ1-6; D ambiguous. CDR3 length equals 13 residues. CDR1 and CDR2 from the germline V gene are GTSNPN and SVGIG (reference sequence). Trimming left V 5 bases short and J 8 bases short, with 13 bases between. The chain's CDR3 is CAWAWARDSPLHF. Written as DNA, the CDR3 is TGTGCCTGGGCGTGGGCAAGGGATTCACCCCTCCACTTT.

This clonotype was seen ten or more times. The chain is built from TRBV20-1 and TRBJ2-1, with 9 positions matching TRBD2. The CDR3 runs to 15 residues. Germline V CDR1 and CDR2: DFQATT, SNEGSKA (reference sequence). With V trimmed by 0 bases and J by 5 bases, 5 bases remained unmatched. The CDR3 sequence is CSARDPRTSDNEQFF. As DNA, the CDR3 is TGCAGTGCTAGAGATCCTCGGACTAGCGACAATGAGCAGTTCTTC.

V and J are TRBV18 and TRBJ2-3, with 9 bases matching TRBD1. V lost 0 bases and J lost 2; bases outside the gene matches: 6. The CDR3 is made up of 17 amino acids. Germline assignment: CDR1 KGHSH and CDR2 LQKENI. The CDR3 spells CASSPPGQGSYTDTQYF. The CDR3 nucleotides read TGTGCCAGCTCACCACCGGGACAGGGATCCTACACAGATACGCAGTATTTT.

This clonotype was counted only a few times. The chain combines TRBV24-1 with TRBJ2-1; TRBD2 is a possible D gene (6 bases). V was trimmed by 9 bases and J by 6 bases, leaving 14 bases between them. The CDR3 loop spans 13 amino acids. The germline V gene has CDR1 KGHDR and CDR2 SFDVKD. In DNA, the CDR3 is TGTGCCACCGGGACTTTGCATTCCAATGAGCAGTTCTTC. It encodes CATGTLHSNEQFF.

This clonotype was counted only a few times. The CDR3 spells CASSLRGRADTQYF. CDR3 coding DNA: TGTGCCAGCAGCTTAAGGGGGCGCGCAGATACGCAGTATTTT. J is TRBJ2-3 and V is TRBV7-3; a possible D gene is TRBD1 (6 bases). V lost 1 base and J 4 bases, leaving 9 bases between the germline ends. The CDR3 spans 14 residues. Germline assignment: CDR1 SGHTA and CDR2 FQGTGA. The whole variable domain, filled in from reference TRBV7-3 and TRBJ2-3, reads GAGVSQTPSNKVTEKGKYVELRCDPISGHTALYWYRQSLGQGPEFLIYFQGTGAADDSGLPNDRFFAVRPEGSVSTLKIQRTERGDSAVYLCASSLRGRADTQYFGPGTRLTVL.

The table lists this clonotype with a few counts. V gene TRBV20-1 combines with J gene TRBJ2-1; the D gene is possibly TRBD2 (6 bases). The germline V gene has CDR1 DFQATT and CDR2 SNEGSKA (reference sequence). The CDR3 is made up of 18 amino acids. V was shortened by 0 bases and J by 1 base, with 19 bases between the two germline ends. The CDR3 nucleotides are TGCAGTGCTAGAGATTGGAGGGCGGGAATAGGGTCCTACAATGAGCAGTTCTTC. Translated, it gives CSARDWRAGIGSYNEQFF.

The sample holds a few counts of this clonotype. This CDR3 reads CSVEESLAGATQYF. The CDR3 DNA sequence: TGCAGCGTTGAAGAAAGCCTAGCGGGAGCTACGCAGTATTTT. This rearrangement joins TRBV29-1 to TRBJ2-3; 10 nucleotides line up with TRBD2. V shed 0 bases and J 8 bases; nucleotides not matched to a gene: 5. CDR1 SQVTM and CDR2 ANQGSEA come from the germline V gene. The CDR3 is 14 amino acids.

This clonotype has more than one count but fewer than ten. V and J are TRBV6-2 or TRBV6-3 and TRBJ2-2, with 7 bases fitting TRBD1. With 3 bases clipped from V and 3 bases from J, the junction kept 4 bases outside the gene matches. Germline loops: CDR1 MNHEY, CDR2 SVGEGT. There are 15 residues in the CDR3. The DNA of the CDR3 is TGTGCCAGCAGTTATGGACAGGTCGACACCGGGGAGCTGTTTTTT. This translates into CASSYGQVDTGELFF.

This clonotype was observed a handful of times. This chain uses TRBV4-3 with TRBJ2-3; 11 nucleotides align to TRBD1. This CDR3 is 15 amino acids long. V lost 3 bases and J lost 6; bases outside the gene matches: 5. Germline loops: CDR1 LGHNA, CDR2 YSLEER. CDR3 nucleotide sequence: TGCGCCAGCAGCCACTCGGGACAGGGGGGTGATACGCAGTATTTT. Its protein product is CASSHSGQGGDTQYF.

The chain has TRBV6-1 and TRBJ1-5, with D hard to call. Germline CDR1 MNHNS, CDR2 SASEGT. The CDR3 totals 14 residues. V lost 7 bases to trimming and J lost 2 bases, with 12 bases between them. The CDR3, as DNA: TGTGCCAGCAAACTAACCCCTGGCAATCAGCCCCAGCATTTT. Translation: CASKLTPGNQPQHF.